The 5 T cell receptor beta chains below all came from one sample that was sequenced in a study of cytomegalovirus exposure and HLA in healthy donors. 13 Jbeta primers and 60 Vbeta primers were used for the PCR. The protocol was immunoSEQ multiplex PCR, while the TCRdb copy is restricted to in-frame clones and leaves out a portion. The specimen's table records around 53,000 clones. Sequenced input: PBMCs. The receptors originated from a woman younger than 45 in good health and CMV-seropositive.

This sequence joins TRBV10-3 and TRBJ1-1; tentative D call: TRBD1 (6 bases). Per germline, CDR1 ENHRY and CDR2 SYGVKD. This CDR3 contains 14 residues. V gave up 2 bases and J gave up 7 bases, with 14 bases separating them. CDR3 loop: CAISEKQGTSEAFF. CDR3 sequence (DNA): TGTGCCATCAGTGAGAAACAGGGAACAAGTGAAGCTTTCTTT.

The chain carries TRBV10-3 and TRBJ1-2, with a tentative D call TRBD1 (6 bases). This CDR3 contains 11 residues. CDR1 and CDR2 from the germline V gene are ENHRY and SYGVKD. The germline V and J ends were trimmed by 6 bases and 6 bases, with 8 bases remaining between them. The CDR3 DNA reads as TGTGCCATCAGAACAGGGCATGGCTACACCTTC. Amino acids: CAIRTGHGYTF.

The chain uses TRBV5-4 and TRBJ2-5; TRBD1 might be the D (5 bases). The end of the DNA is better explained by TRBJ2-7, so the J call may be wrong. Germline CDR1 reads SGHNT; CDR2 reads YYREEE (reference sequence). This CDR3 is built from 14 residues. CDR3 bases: TGTGCCAGCAGCTCCGCCCAGGGCTCCTACGAGCAGTACTTC. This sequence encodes CASSSAQGSYEQYF.

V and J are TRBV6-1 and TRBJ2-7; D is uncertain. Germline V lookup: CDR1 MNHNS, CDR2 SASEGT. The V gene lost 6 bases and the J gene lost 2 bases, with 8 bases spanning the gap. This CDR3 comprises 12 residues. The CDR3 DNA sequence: TGTGCCAGCAGGGAGATCCCCTACGAGCAGTACTTC. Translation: CASREIPYEQYF.

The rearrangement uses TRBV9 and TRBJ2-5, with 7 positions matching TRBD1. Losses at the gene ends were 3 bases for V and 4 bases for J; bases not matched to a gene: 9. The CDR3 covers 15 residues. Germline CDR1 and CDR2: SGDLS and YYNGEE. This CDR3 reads CASSGGGRLGETQYF. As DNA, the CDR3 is TGTGCCAGCAGCGGAGGGGGCCGTTTAGGAGAGACCCAGTACTTC.